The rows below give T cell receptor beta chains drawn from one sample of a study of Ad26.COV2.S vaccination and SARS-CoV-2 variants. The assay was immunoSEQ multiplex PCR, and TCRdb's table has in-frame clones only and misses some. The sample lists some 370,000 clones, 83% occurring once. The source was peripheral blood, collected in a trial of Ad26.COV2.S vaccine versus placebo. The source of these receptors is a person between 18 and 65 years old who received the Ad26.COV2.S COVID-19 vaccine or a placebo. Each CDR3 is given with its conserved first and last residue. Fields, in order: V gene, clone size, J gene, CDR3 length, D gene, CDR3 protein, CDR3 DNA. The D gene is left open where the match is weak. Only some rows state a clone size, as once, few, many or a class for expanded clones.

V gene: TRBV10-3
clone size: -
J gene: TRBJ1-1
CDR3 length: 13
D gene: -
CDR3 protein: CAISEDGDTEAFF
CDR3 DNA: TGTGCCATCAGTGAGGACGGGGACACTGAAGCTTTCTTT

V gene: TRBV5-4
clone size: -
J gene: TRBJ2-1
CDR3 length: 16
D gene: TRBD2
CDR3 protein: CASSSFEASGSNEQFF
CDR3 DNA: TGTGCCAGCAGCTCTTTCGAAGCTAGCGGGAGCAATGAGCAGTTCTTC

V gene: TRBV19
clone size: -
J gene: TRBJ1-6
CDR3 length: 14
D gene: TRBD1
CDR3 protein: CASSDRGGDSPLHF
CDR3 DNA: TGTGCCAGTTCGGACAGGGGAGGCGATTCACCCCTCCACTTT

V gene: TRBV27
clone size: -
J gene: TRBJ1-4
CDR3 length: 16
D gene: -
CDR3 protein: CASSLGGTSTNEKLFF
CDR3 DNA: TGTGCCAGCAGTTTAGGGGGGACCTCAACTAATGAAAAACTGTTTTTT

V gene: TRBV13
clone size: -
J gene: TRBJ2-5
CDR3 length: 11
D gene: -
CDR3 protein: CASSNQETQYF
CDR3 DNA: TGTGCCAGCAGCAACCAAGAGACCCAGTACTTC

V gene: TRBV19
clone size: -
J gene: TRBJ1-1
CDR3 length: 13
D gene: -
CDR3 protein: CASSIEVHTEAFF
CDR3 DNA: TGTGCCAGTAGTATTGAGGTACACACTGAAGCTTTCTTT

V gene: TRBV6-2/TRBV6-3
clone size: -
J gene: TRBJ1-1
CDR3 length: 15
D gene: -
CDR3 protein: CASSSQGGVNTEAFF
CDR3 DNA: TGTGCCAGCAGTTCGCAGGGCGGGGTGAACACTGAAGCTTTCTTT

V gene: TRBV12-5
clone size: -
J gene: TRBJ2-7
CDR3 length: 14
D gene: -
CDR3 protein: CATSRTGGDYEQYF
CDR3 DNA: TGTGCTACCTCCCGAACGGGCGGGGACTACGAGCAGTACTTC

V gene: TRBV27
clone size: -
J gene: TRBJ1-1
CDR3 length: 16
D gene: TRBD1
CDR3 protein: CASSFRTGGLNTEAFF
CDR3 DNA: TGTGCCAGCAGTTTTAGGACAGGGGGACTGAACACTGAAGCTTTCTTT

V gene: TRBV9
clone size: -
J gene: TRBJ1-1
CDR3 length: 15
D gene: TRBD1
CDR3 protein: CASSARTGSTTEAFF
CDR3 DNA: TGTGCCAGCAGCGCCCGGACAGGGAGTACCACTGAAGCTTTCTTT

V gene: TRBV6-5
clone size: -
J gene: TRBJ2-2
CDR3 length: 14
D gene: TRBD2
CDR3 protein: CASRGGINTGELFF
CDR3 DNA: TGTGCCAGCAGGGGGGGGATCAACACCGGGGAGCTGTTTTTT

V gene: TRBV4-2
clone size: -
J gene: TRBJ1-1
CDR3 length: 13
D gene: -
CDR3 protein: CASSQIKNTEAFF
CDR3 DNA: TGTGCCAGCAGCCAAATAAAGAACACTGAAGCTTTCTTT

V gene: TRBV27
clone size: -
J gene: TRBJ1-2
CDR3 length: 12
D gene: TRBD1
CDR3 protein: CASSGSGGGYTF
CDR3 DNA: TGTGCCAGCAGTGGCTCAGGGGGCGGCTACACCTTC

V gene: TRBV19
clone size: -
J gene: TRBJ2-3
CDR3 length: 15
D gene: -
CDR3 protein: CASSPQGLSTDTQYF
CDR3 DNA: TGTGCCAGTAGCCCACAGGGACTTAGCACAGATACGCAGTATTTT

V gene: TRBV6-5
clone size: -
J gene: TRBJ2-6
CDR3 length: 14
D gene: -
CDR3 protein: CASVVGPGANVLTF
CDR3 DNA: TGTGCGAGTGTGGTGGGTCCCGGGGCCAACGTCCTGACTTTC

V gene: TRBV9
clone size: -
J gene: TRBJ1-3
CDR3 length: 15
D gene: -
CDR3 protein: CASSEHPYSGNTIYF
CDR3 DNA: TGTGCCAGCAGCGAACATCCCTACTCTGGAAACACCATATATTTT

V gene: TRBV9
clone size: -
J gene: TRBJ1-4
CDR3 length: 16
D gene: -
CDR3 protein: CASSVAGGATNEKLFF
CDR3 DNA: TGTGCCAGCAGCGTCGCGGGAGGAGCAACTAATGAAAAACTGTTTTTT

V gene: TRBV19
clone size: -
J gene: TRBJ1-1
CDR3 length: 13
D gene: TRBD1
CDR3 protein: CASRSQDRVGAFF
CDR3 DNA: TGTGCCAGTAGGTCCCAGGACAGGGTGGGAGCTTTCTTT

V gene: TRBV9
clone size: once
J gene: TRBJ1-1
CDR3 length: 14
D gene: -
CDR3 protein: CASSRTPQNTEAFF
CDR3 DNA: TGTGCCAGCAGCCGTACGCCTCAGAACACTGAAGCTTTCTTT

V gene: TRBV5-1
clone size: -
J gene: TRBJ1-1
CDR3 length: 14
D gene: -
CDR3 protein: CASSLEWGNTEAFF
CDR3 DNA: TGCGCCAGCAGCTTGGAATGGGGTAACACTGAAGCTTTCTTT

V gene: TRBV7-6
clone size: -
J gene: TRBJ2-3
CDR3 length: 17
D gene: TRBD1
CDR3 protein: CASSIKDRGKWADTQYF
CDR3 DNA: TGTGCCAGCAGCATAAAAGACAGGGGAAAGTGGGCAGATACGCAGTATTTT

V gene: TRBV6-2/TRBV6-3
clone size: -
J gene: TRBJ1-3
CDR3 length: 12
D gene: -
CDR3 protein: CASSSPGRFGYF
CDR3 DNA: TGTGCCAGCAGTTCACCAGGCCGATTCGGATATTTT

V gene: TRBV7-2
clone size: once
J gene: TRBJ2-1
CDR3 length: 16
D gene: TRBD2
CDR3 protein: CASSRNSGSSYNEQFF
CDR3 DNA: TGTGCCAGCAGCCGGAATAGCGGGAGCTCCTACAATGAGCAGTTCTTC

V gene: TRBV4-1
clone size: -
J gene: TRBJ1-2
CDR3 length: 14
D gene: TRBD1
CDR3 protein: CASSQRGLWYGYTF
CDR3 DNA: TGCGCCAGCAGCCAGAGGGGGCTGTGGTATGGCTACACCTTC

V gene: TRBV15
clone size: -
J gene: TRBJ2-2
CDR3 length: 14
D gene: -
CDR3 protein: CATSRDGNTGELFF
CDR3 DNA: TGTGCCACCAGCAGAGATGGGAACACCGGGGAGCTGTTTTTT

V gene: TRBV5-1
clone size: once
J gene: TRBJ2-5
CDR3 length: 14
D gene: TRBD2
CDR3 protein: CASSPGLAVETQYF
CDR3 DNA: TGCGCCAGCAGCCCCGGACTAGCGGTGGAGACCCAGTACTTC

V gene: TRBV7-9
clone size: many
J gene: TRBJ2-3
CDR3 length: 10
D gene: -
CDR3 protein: CATRTDTQYF
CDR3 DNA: TGTGCCACACGCACAGATACGCAGTATTTT

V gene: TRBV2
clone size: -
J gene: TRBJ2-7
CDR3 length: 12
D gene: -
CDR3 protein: CASIRQGNEQYF
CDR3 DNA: TGTGCCAGCATCCGGCAGGGCAACGAGCAGTACTTC

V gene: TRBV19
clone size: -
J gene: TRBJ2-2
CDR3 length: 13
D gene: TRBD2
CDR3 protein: CASSINSGRELFF
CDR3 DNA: TGTGCCAGTAGTATAAACAGCGGGAGAGAGCTGTTTTTT

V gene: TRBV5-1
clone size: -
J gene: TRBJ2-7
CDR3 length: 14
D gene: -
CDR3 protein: CASSLGAYSGEQYF
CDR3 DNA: TGCGCCAGCAGCTTGGGCGCCTACTCGGGGGAGCAGTACTTC

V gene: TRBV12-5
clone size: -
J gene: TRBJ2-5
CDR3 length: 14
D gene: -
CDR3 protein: CASGQARVGETQYF
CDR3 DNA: TGTGCTAGTGGCCAAGCTCGGGTAGGCGAGACCCAGTACTTC

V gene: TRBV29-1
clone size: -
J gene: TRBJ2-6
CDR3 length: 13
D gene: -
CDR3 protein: CSVATGGANVLTF
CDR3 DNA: TGCAGCGTTGCAACTGGTGGGGCCAACGTCCTGACTTTC

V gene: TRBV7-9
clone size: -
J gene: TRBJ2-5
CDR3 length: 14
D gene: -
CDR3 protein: CASSLSGRGETQYF
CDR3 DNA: TGTGCCAGCAGCTTATCAGGGCGAGGAGAGACCCAGTACTTC

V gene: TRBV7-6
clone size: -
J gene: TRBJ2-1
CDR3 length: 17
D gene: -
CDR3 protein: CASSSARGPSSYNEQFF
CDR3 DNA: TGTGCCAGCAGCTCAGCCCGGGGTCCCAGCTCCTACAATGAGCAGTTCTTC

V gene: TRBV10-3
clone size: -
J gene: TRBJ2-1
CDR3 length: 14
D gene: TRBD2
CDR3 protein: CAISELAGGNEQFF
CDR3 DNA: TGTGCCATCAGTGAACTAGCGGGGGGCAATGAGCAGTTCTTC

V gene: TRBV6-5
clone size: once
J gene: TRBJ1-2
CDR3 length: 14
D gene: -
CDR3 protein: CASRRGQGVYGYTF
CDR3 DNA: TGTGCCAGCCGACGCGGGCAGGGAGTGTATGGCTACACCTTC

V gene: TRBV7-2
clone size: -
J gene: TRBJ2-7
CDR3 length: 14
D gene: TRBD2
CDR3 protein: CASSQSGGAYEQYF
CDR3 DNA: TGTGCCAGCAGCCAAAGCGGGGGGGCCTACGAGCAGTACTTC

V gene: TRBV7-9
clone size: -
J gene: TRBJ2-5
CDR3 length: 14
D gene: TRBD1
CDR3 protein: CASSLKGAQETQYF
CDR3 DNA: TGTGCCAGCAGCCTAAAGGGGGCCCAAGAGACCCAGTACTTC

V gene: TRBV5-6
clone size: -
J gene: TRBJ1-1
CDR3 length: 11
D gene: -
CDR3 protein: CASTIWGEAFF
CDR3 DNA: TGTGCCAGCACTATCTGGGGTGAAGCTTTCTTT

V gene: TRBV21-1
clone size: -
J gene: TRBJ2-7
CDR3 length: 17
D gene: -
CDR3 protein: CASSAHSSGGVHYEQYF
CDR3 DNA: TGTGCCAGCAGCGCTCACTCTAGCGGGGGGGTTCACTACGAGCAGTACTTC